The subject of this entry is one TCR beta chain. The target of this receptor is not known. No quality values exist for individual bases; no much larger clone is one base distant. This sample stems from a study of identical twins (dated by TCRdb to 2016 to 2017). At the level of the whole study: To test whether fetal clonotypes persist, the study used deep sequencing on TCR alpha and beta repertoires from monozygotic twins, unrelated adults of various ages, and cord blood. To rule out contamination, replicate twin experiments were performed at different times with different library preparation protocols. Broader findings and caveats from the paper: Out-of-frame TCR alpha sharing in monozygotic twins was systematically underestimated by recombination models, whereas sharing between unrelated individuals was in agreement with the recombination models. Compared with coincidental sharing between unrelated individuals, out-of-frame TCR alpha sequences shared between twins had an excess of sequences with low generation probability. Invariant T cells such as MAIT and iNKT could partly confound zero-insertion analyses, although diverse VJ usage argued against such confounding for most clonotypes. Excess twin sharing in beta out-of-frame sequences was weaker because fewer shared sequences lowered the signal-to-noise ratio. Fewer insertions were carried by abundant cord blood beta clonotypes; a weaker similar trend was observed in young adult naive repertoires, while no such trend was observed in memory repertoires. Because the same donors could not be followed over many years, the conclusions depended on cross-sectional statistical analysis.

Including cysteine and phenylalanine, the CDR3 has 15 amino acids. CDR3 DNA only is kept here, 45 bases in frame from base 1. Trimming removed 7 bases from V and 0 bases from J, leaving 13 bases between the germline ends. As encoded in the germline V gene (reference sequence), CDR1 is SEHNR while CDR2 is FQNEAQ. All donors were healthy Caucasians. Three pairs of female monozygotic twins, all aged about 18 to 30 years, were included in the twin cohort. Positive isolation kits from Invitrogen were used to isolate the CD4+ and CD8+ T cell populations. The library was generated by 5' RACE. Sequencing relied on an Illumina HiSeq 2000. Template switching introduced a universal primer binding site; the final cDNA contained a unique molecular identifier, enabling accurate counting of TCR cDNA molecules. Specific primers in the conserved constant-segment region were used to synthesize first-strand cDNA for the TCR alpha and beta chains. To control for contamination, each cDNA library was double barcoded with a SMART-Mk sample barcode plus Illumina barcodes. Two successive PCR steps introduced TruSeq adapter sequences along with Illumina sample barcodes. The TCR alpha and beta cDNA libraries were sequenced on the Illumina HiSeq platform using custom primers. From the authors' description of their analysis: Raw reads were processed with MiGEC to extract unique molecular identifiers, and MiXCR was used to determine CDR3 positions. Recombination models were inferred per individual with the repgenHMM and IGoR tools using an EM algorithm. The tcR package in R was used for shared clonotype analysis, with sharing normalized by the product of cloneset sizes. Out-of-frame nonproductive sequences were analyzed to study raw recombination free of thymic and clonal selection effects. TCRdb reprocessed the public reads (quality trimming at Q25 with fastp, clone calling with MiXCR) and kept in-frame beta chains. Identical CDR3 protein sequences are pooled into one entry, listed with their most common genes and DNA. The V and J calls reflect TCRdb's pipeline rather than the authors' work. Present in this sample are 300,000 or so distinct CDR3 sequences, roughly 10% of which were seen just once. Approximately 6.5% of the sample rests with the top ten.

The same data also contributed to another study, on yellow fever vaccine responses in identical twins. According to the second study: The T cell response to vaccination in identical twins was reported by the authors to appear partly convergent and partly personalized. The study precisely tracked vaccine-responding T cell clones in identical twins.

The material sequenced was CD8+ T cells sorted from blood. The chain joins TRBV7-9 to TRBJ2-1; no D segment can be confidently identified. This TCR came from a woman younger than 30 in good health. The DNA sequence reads TGTGCCAGCACCCCCCCAGGCCCCTCCTACAATGAGCAGTTCTTC. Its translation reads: CASTPPGPSYNEQFF.